This TCR beta chain appears in the sequencing data of a study of shared clonotypes between healthy human individuals. Study outcomes and limitations: Sampling included only blood; tissue repertoires likely differ. All-four-donor shared clonotypes had higher generation probabilities than non-shared clonotypes did.

Sequencing was performed with immunoSEQ multiplex PCR; in TCRdb, only in-frame clones are kept and a portion is missing. This repertoire shows approximately 110,000 clones, around 71% found once; its top ten account for about 24%. Regarding this clone: Its cognate antigen is unknown.

The study drew all its donors from Caucasian adults living in Nashville, Tennessee. The TCR comes from a woman between 25 and 40 years old in good health. Sequencing was done on a sample of memory CD8+ T cells sorted from blood. The subset is: CD45RO+ cells pooled with CCR7-negative TemRA cells.

The CDR3 here is CASSPRSGARGNTIYF. CDR3 sequence (DNA): TGTGCCAGCAGCCCCCGCTCCGGGGCGCGAGGAAACACCATATATTTT. The chain employs TRBV28 and TRBJ1-3, with a possible D match to TRBD1 (5 bases). The V gene's germline CDR1 is MDHEN and CDR2 SYDVKM. The CDR3 totals 16 residues. The V end was cut by 6 bases, the J end by 4 bases, with 19 bases between.